Following are 21 T cell receptor beta chains from one sample sequenced in a study of T-cell reconstitution after alpha-beta-depleted transplantation in children (TCRdb year 2016). Receptor libraries were prepared by PCR. TCRdb records Illumina HiSeq 2500 as the sequencer. TCR library preparation used molecular barcoding, with unique molecular identifiers applied to normalize quantification of the TCRbeta repertoire. Starting from the raw public reads, TCRdb applied fastp trimming at Q25, assembled clones with MiXCR and retained in-frame beta chains. Entries that share a CDR3 protein sequence are merged under the most common genes and DNA. In all, the sample holds some 550,000 distinct CDR3 sequences, and around 16% of those were seen once. Together, the top ten hold 3% to 3.5% of the sample. The sequences come from PBMCs from the stem cell graft donor, collected from the stem cell graft. The source is a human donor who donated a stem cell graft to a child with acute lymphoblastic leukemia.

This clonotype occurred a few times. This rearrangement joins TRBV12-3 or TRBV12-4 to TRBJ2-7; D unresolved. Trimming removed 3 bases from V and 5 bases from J, with 11 bases in between. The CDR3 runs to 13 residues. The CDR3 DNA reads TGTGCCAGCAGTTTCGCCCCCATGGACGAGCAGTACTTC. Translated: CASSFAPMDEQYF.

The rearrangement joins TRBV14 to TRBJ1-1; D may be TRBD1 (5 bases). V dropped 1 base and J dropped 4 bases, with 19 bases sitting between them. This CDR3 comprises 17 residues. Germline V gene data show CDR1 as SGHDN and CDR2 as FVKESK. DNA for the CDR3: TGTGCCAGCAGCCAAGGACCCGGACTTCGGGGGTTCACTGAAGCTTTCTTT. This encodes CASSQGPGLRGFTEAFF.

The chain recombines TRBV12-3 or TRBV12-4 with TRBJ2-7; TRBD2 aligns across 13 bases. With V trimmed by 7 bases and J by 2 bases, 5 bases remained unmatched. The CDR3 has 15 residues. CDR3 protein: CASNSGTSGTYEQYF. For the CDR3, the DNA is TGTGCCAGCAATTCGGGGACTAGCGGGACCTACGAGCAGTACTTC.

This clonotype turned up a few times. The chain couples TRBV12-3 or TRBV12-4 to TRBJ2-1; perhaps TRBD2 as D (6 bases). This CDR3 is built from 14 residues. Trimming stripped 6 bases from V and 7 bases from J, with 16 bases between. Here the CDR3 DNA reads TGTGCCAGCAGCCCCTTAGGCGGGATAAATGAGCAGTTCTTC. Protein sequence: CASSPLGGINEQFF.

The chain is built from TRBV5-7 and TRBJ2-4; the D gene is possibly TRBD2 (6 bases). TRBV5-7 is marked as an open reading frame, function uncertain. V was pared by 1 base and J by 0 bases, with 14 bases between. The CDR3 has 17 amino acids. The CDR3 protein is CASSLITGVIAKNIQYF. The CDR3 bases are TGTGCCAGCAGCTTGATCACGGGAGTGATAGCCAAAAACATTCAGTACTTC.

This clonotype was seen only a few times. The chain employs TRBV4-2 and TRBJ1-2, with 7 bases that match TRBD1. The V gene's germline CDR1 is LGHNA and CDR2 YNFKEQ. The length of the CDR3 is 14 residues. With 0 bases clipped from V and 10 bases from J, the junction kept 8 bases outside the gene matches. The DNA for the CDR3 is TGTGCCAGCAGCCAAGATATAGGACAGGTGTTCTACACCTTC. Amino acid sequence: CASSQDIGQVFYTF.

Only a few counts were recorded for this clonotype. The V gene is TRBV7-3, the J gene TRBJ1-5; 7 bases line up with TRBD1. V dropped 2 bases and J dropped 2; count of bases not matched to a gene: 9. Germline assignment: CDR1 SGHTA and CDR2 FQGTGA. The CDR3 length is 17 residues. CDR3 residues: CASSLWRDSVRNQPQHF. DNA of the CDR3: TGTGCCAGCAGCTTATGGCGGGACAGCGTACGCAATCAGCCCCAGCATTTT.

This clonotype was observed a few times. The rearrangement joins TRBV7-9 to TRBJ2-3, with 8 bases lining up with TRBD2. Germline CDR1 SEHNR, CDR2 FQNEAQ (reference sequence). The CDR3 covers 15 residues. Losses at the gene ends were 5 bases for V and 0 bases for J; bases not matched to a gene: 4. CDR3 DNA sequence: TGTGCCAGCAGCGTACTAGCGGCAAGCACAGATACGCAGTATTTT. Translation gives CASSVLAASTDTQYF.

V gene TRBV2 combines with J gene TRBJ2-3; 9 nucleotides agree with TRBD2. Trimming removed 7 bases from V and 7 bases from J; junction bases left unmatched: 15. This CDR3 has 16 residues. In germline, CDR1 is SNHLY, CDR2 FYNNEI. CDR3 sequence (DNA): TGTGCCAGCATCGAGGGGCTAGCGGGAAACAGGAATACGCAGTATTTT. Protein: CASIEGLAGNRNTQYF.

This clonotype showed up just a few times. The V gene is TRBV12-3 or TRBV12-4, the J gene TRBJ1-5, with a possible D match to TRBD1 (5 bases). This CDR3 is 13 amino acids long. V lost 4 bases, J lost 7 bases, and 11 bases lay in between. CDR3 amino acids: CASSSGTWQPQHF. In DNA form, the CDR3 reads TGTGCCAGCAGTTCAGGGACTTGGCAGCCCCAGCATTTT.

The chain combines TRBV7-7 with TRBJ2-7; weak D call: TRBD2 (6 bases). The germline gives CDR1 SSHAT, CDR2 FNYEAQ (reference sequence). V was shortened by 0 bases and J by 5 bases, with 11 bases between the two germline ends. The CDR3 loop spans 14 amino acids. The CDR3 DNA follows: TGTGCCAGCAGCTTAGCCGGGGGATCCAACGAGCAGTACTTC. Translating gives CASSLAGGSNEQYF. The full variable domain, in which reference TRBV7-7 and TRBJ2-7 provide the parts outside the CDR3, is GAGVSQSPRYKVTKRGQDVTLRCDPISSHATLYWYQQALGQGPEFLTYFNYEAQPDKSGLPSDRFSAERPEGSISTLTIQRTEQRDSAMYRCASSLAGGSNEQYFGPGTRLTVT.

This clonotype has at least ten counts. The chain employs TRBV5-1 and TRBJ2-2; D possibly corresponds to TRBD1 (6 bases). Germline V gene lookup returns CDR1 SGHRS and CDR2 YFSETQ. V was trimmed by 4 bases and J by 3 bases, leaving 16 bases between them. The CDR3 is made up of 16 amino acids. CDR3 region: CASSPPGATYTGELFF. The CDR3 nucleotides read TGCGCCAGCAGCCCACCAGGGGCCACCTACACCGGGGAGCTGTTTTTT.

Only a few counts were recorded for this clonotype. The chain joins TRBV5-6 to TRBJ2-3; D may be TRBD2 (6 bases). CDR3 length equals 13 residues. Trimming pared 4 bases from V and 2 bases from J, leaving 8 bases between. Germline CDR1 reads SGHDT; CDR2 reads YYEEEE. The CDR3 loop is CASSRTTTDTQYF. The CDR3 nucleotides read TGTGCCAGCAGCCGGACTACCACAGATACGCAGTATTTT. The full variable domain, completed using reference TRBV5-6 and TRBJ2-3, is DAGVTQSPTHLIKTRGQQVTLRCSPKSGHDTVSWYQQALGQGPQFIFQYYEEEERQRGNFPDRFSGHQFPNYSSELNVNALLLGDSALYLCASSRTTTDTQYFGPGTRLTVL.

In its sample, this clonotype was seen a few times. The chain links TRBV7-8 to TRBJ2-5; tentatively, D is TRBD2 (6 bases). Germline CDR1 and CDR2: SGHVS and FQNEAQ. The CDR3 is made up of 15 amino acids. With 4 bases removed from V and 5 bases from J, the gap between germline ends came to 17 bases. The CDR3 bases are TGTGCCAGCAGCTACGGGAGTTTTCGGGGGGAGACCCAGTACTTC. Its translation is CASSYGSFRGETQYF.

The chain joins TRBV20-1 to TRBJ2-7; 11 positions agree with TRBD2. This CDR3 has 13 amino acids. Germline V CDR1 and CDR2: DFQATT, SNEGSKA (reference sequence). The V segment lost 3 bases and the J segment 4 bases; nucleotides outside the gene matches: 2. CDR3 DNA sequence: TGCAGTGCTAGCACTAGCGGGAGATACGAGCAGTACTTC. This codes for CSASTSGRYEQYF.

This clonotype was seen once. This sequence joins TRBV10-2 and TRBJ2-5, with 9 nucleotides matching TRBD2. Germline V CDR1 and CDR2: WSHSY, SAAADI. V trimming: 4 bases; J trimming: 5 bases; junction bases outside the gene matches: 11. There are 16 residues in the CDR3. In DNA, the CDR3 is TGCGCCAGCAGTGGTTTAATAGCGGGAGATTGGGAGACCCAGTACTTC. Amino acids: CASSGLIAGDWETQYF.

The chain recombines TRBV5-1 with TRBJ2-7, with D tentatively TRBD1 (5 bases). The CDR3 sequence is 13 residues long. CDR1 is SGHRS and CDR2 is YFSETQ in the germline V gene. With 3 bases removed from V and 0 bases from J, the gap between germline ends came to 7 bases. The CDR3 sequence: CASSSDNSYEQYF. The CDR3, as DNA: TGCGCCAGCAGCTCGGACAACTCCTACGAGCAGTACTTC.

Concerning this clonotype: A single base separates this from a much larger clone, so it may be a read error. The chain couples TRBV6-2 or TRBV6-3 to TRBJ2-2; 9 nucleotides match TRBD2. Germline assignment: CDR1 MNHEY and CDR2 SVGEGT. V was clipped by 2 bases and J by 10 bases; unmatched bases: 8. The CDR3 covers 15 residues. This chain's CDR3 is CASSYVAGDPAELFF. Here the CDR3 DNA reads TGTGCCAGCAGTTACGTAGCGGGAGATCCCGCGGAGCTGTTTTTT.

This clonotype was detected only a few times. CDR3 protein: CASGLYSSEQYF. Written as DNA, the CDR3 is TGTGCTAGTGGTTTGTATTCGTCCGAGCAGTACTTC. The J gene is TRBJ2-7, the V gene TRBV12-5; no definite D call. The V end lost 2 bases, the J end lost 6 bases, and 8 bases lay between the germline ends. The CDR3 is made up of 12 amino acids. Germline V gene sequence: CDR1 LGHNT, CDR2 FRNRAP.

This clonotype has only one observation. A much larger clonotype is one base distant, so this may be a read error. The V call is TRBV6-2 or TRBV6-3, the J call TRBJ1-5; tentatively, D is TRBD1 (6 bases). Germline V gives CDR1 MNHEY, CDR2 SVGEGT. The CDR3 totals 15 residues. Trimming took off 5 bases at V and 2 bases at J, with 13 bases between the two ends. The CDR3 DNA reads TGTGCCAGCAGTCCCGGGACAAGGGGCAATCAGCCCCAGCATTTT. The encoded protein is CASSPGTRGNQPQHF.

V usage is TRBV27 and J usage is TRBJ2-1, with 8 bases aligning to TRBD1. This CDR3 is 15 amino acids long. J was trimmed by 5 bases and V by 0 bases; bases with no gene match: 3. CDR1 is MNHEY, CDR2 SMNVEV, per germline (reference sequence). The chain's CDR3 is CASSLSGRGHNEQFF. The CDR3 DNA follows: TGTGCCAGCAGTTTATCTGGCAGGGGGCACAATGAGCAGTTCTTC.